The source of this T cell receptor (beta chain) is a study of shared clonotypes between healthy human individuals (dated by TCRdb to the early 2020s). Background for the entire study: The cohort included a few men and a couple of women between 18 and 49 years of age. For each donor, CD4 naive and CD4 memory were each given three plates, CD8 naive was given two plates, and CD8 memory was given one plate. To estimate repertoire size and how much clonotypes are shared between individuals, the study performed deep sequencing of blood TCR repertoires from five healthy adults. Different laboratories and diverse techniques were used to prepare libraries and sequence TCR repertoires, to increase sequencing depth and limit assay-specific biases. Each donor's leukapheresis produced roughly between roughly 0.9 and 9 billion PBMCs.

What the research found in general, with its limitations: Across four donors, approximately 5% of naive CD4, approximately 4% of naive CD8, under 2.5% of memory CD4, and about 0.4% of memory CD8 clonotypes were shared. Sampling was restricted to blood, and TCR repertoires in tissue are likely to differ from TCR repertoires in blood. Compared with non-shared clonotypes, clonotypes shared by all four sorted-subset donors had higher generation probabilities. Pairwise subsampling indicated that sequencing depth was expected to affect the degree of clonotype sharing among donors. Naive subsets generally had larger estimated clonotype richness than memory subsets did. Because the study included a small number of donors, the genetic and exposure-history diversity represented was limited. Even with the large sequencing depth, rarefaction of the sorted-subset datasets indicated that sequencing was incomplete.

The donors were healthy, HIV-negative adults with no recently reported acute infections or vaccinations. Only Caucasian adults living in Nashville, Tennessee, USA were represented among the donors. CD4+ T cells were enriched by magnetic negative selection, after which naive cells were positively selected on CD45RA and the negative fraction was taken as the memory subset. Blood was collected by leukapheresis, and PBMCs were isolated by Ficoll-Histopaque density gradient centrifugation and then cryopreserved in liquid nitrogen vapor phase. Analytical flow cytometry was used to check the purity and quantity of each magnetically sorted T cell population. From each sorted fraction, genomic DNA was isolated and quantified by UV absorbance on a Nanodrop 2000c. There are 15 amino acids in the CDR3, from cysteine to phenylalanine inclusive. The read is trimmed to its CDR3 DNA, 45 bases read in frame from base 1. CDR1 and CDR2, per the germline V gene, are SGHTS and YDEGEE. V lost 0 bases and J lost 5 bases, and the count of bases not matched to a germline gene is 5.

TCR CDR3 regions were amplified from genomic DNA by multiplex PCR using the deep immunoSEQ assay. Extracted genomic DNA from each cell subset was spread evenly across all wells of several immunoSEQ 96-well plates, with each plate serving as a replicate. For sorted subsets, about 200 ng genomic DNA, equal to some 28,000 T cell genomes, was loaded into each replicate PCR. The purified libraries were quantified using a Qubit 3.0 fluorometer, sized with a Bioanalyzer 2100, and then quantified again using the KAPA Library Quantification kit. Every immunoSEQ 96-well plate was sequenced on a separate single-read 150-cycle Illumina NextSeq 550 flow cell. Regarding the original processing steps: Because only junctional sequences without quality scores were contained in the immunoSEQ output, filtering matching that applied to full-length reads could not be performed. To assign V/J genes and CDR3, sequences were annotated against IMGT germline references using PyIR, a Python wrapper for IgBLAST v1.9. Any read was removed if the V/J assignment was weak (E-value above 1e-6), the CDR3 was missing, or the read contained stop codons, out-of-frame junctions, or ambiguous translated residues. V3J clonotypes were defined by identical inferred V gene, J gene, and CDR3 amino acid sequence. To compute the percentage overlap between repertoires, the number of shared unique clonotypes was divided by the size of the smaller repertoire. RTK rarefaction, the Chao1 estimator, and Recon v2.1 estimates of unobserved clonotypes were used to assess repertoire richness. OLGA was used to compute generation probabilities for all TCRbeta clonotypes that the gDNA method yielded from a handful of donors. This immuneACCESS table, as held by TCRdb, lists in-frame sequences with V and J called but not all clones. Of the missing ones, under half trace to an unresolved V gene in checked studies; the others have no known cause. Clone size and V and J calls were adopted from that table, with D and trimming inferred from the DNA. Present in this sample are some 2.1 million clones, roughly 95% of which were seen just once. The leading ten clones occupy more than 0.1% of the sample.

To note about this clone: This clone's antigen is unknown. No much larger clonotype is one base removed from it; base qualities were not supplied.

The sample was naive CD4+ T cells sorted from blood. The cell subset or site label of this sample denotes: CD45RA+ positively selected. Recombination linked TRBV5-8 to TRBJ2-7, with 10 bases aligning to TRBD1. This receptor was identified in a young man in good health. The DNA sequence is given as TGTGCCAGCAGCTTGGGGGACAGGGGATTCCACGAGCAGTACTTC. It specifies CASSLGDRGFHEQYF.